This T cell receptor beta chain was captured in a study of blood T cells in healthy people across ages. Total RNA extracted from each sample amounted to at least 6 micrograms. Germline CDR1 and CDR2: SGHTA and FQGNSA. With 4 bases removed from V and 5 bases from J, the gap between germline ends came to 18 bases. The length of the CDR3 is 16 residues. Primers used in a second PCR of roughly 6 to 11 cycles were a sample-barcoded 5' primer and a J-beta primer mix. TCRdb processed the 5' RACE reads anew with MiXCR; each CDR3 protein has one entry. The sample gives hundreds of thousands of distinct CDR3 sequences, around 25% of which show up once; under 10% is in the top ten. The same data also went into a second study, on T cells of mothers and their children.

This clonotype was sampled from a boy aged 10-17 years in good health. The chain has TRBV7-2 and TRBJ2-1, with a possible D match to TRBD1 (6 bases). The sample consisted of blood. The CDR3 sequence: CASSSVGGERDNEQFF. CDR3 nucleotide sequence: TGTGCCAGCAGCTCAGTAGGGGGAGAAAGGGACAATGAGCAGTTCTTC.